These 11 T cell receptor beta chains came from one sample sequenced in a study of T cell responses to AZD1222 COVID-19 vaccine. The assay was immunoSEQ multiplex PCR, and TCRdb's table has in-frame clones only and misses some. The top ten hold around 2.9% of the sample, which has about 120,000 clones, 85% to 90% seen once. This material consisted of peripheral blood, taken 28 days after the second AZD1222 dose. These TCRs come from an adult who received the AZD1222 COVID-19 vaccine.

The rearrangement uses TRBV4-3 and TRBJ1-1, with a tentative D call TRBD1 (6 bases). CDR1 and CDR2 from the germline V gene are LGHNA and YSLEER. The V and J ends lost 1 base and 6 bases respectively, with 6 bases between them. The length of the CDR3 is 12 residues. The chain's CDR3 is CASSQGTAEAFF. CDR3 coding DNA: TGCGCCAGCAGCCAAGGGACAGCTGAAGCTTTCTTT.

The chain carries TRBV28 and TRBJ2-7, with D unresolved. Germline V gives CDR1 MDHEN, CDR2 SYDVKM. CDR3 length: 15 residues. V lost 3 bases, J lost 2 bases, and 14 bases lay in between. DNA of the CDR3: TGTGCCAGCAGTTTGGCCGAATATGCTACCTACGAGCAGTACTTC. Amino acid sequence: CASSLAEYATYEQYF.

This clone was detected only a few times. V and J are TRBV19 and TRBJ1-6; D is ambiguous. Per the germline V gene, CDR1 is LNHDA and CDR2 is SQIVND (reference sequence). This CDR3 has 16 amino acids. V was pared by 5 bases and J by 0 bases, with 11 bases between. CDR3: CASSARLGSYNSPLHF. The CDR3 DNA is TGTGCCAGTAGTGCGCGGTTGGGCTCCTATAATTCACCCCTCCACTTT.

The genes are TRBV5-5 and TRBJ2-7; 11 nucleotides align to TRBD2. V lost 2 bases to trimming and J lost 0 bases; unmatched junction nucleotides: 4. Germline CDR1 is SGHKS and CDR2 is YYEKEE (reference sequence). There are 16 residues in the CDR3. The CDR3 sequence: CASSLLAGVNSYEQYF. The CDR3 coding sequence is TGTGCCAGCAGCTTACTAGCGGGGGTTAACTCCTACGAGCAGTACTTC.

V is TRBV6-6 and J is TRBJ1-3; D remains unclear. Germline V gives CDR1 MNHNY, CDR2 SVGAGI (reference sequence). V was cut by 5 bases and J by 0 bases, with 17 bases left in between. The CDR3 is 17 residues long. The CDR3 nucleotides read TGTGCCAGCAGTCTAACGCCGGGTAGCATCTCTGGAAACACCATATATTTT. It encodes CASSLTPGSISGNTIYF.

The gene calls are TRBV19 and TRBJ2-1, with D perhaps given as TRBD1 or TRBD2 (5 bases each). Trimming shortened V by 1 base and J by 8 bases, and 12 bases separated the two germline ends. The length of the CDR3 is 14 residues. Germline V gives CDR1 LNHDA, CDR2 SQIVND (reference sequence). This chain's CDR3 is CASSIAPRGDEQFF. CDR3 sequence (DNA): TGTGCCAGTAGTATAGCCCCCCGGGGCGATGAGCAGTTCTTC.

The chain has TRBV18 and TRBJ1-1; no firm D call. This CDR3 contains 15 residues. Germline V gene data show CDR1 as KGHSH and CDR2 as LQKENI. V dropped 2 bases and J dropped 4 bases, with 14 bases sitting between them. CDR3 amino acids: CASSPISLMSTEAFF. Here the CDR3 DNA reads TGTGCCAGCTCACCAATAAGCCTCATGAGCACTGAAGCTTTCTTT.

The chain couples TRBV7-8 to TRBJ2-2, with no clear D. V lost 1 base, J lost 0 bases, and 9 bases lay in between. This CDR3 has 16 amino acids. Germline CDR1 is SGHVS and CDR2 is FQNEAQ. The CDR3 loop is CASSLVRSANTGELFF. CDR3 in DNA: TGTGCCAGCAGCTTAGTGCGGTCCGCGAACACCGGGGAGCTGTTTTTT.

Turning to this clone: Sequence at one end of the junction differs from germline and may be a read error. The chain links TRBV3-1 (or the pseudogene TRBV3-2) to TRBJ1-1, with unresolved D. This CDR3 region has 14 residues. Per germline, CDR1 LGHDT and CDR2 YNNKEL (reference sequence). CDR3 sequence (DNA): TGTGCCAGCAGCCAAGGGGGATGGGAAACTGGAGCTTTCTTT. Protein sequence: CASSQGGWETGAFF.

The CDR3 sequence is CASSLGQGDNQPQHF. The DNA for the CDR3 is TGCGCCAGCAGCTTGGGACAGGGGGACAATCAGCCCCAGCATTTT. V usage is TRBV5-1 and J usage is TRBJ1-5; 9 bases align to TRBD1. J gave up 3 bases and V 0 bases, and 1 base lay outside the gene matches. CDR1 is SGHRS, CDR2 YFSETQ, per germline. The CDR3 loop spans 15 amino acids. The full variable domain, its missing parts supplied by reference TRBV5-1 and TRBJ1-5, is KAGVTQTPRYLIKTRGQQVTLSCSPISGHRSVSWYQQTPGQGLQFLFEYFSETQRNKGNFPGRFSGRQFSNSRSEMNVSTLELGDSALYLCASSLGQGDNQPQHFGDGTRLSIL.

The chain couples TRBV6-5 to TRBJ1-3, with 7 bases identical to TRBD1. With 4 bases clipped from V and 0 bases from J, the junction kept 3 bases outside the gene matches. CDR3 length: 15 residues. Germline V gene lookup returns CDR1 MNHEY and CDR2 SVGAGI. The CDR3 bases are TGTGCCAGCAGTTTTGGGACAGCCTCTGGAAACACCATATATTTT. Protein sequence: CASSFGTASGNTIYF.